A selection of T cell receptor beta chains follows, all from one sample in a study of shared clonotypes between healthy human individuals. Data came from immunoSEQ multiplex PCR; TCRdb stores just in-frame clones and leaves some out. The table records about 1.1 million clones, roughly 80% of them present only once. The sequenced sample consisted of memory CD4+ T cells from PBMCs. Receptor source: a man aged 18 to 30 in good health. Some clones in this sample may be carry-over from other donors' samples. CDR3s include the opening cysteine and the closing phenylalanine or tryptophan. A D gene is named only where the DNA matches it firmly. The size of a clone is reported for some rows only, either as once, few or many, or as a class for expanded clones.

J gene	D gene	V gene	clone size	CDR3 protein	CDR3 DNA
TRBJ2-7	-	TRBV7-2	-	CASSLAVGTYEQYF	TGTGCCAGCAGCTTAGCGGTGGGTACTTACGAGCAGTACTTC
TRBJ2-3	TRBD2	TRBV27	-	CASSYSGRGTDTQYF	TGTGCCAGCAGCTATAGCGGGAGAGGGACAGATACGCAGTATTTT
TRBJ1-5	TRBD1	TRBV19	-	CASRSGTGEGQPQHF	TGTGCCAGTAGGTCCGGGACAGGTGAAGGTCAGCCCCAGCATTTT
TRBJ2-7	-	TRBV9	-	CASSVGGARSYEQYF	TGTGCCAGCAGCGTAGGGGGGGCCCGCTCCTACGAGCAGTACTTC
TRBJ2-3	-	TRBV28	-	CASSLSPSLSQYF	TGTGCCAGCAGTTTGTCCCCCTCATTATCGCAGTATTTT
TRBJ1-1	-	TRBV6-5	-	CASSLTPIPNTEAFF	TGTGCCAGCAGTCTAACCCCCATCCCCAACACTGAAGCTTTCTTT
TRBJ2-3	TRBD2	TRBV27	-	CASRTGAGERTDTQYF	TGTGCCAGCAGAACGGGCGCGGGAGAGCGCACAGATACGCAGTATTTT
TRBJ1-1	-	TRBV5-5	-	CASSLDPNTEAFF	TGTGCCAGCAGCCTTGACCCGAACACTGAAGCTTTCTTT
TRBJ2-5	TRBD2	TRBV18	-	CASSPRTSPGETQYF	TGTGCCAGCTCACCCCGGACTAGCCCGGGGGAGACCCAGTACTTC
TRBJ2-5	-	TRBV5-1	once	CASSRSGQTQYF	TGCGCCAGCAGCCGAAGCGGGCAGACCCAGTACTTC
TRBJ2-1	-	TRBV5-1	once	CASSSGLPGNEQFF	TGCGCCAGCAGCTCGGGTCTCCCTGGGAATGAGCAGTTCTTC
TRBJ2-1	-	TRBV7-2	once	CASSLNYVNEQFF	TGTGCCAGCAGCTTAAACTATGTCAATGAGCAGTTCTTC
TRBJ2-1	TRBD2	TRBV19	many	CASSSLAEQVEQFF	TGTGCCAGTAGTAGCCTAGCGGAGCAGGTGGAGCAGTTCTTC
TRBJ1-2	-	TRBV10-3	few	CAISESGHGYTF	TGTGCCATCAGTGAGTCCGGCCATGGCTACACCTTC
TRBJ2-7	-	TRBV5-1	-	CASSLSGGSSYEQYF	TGCGCCAGCAGCTTGTCTGGGGGTAGCTCCTACGAGCAGTACTTC
TRBJ2-7	TRBD2	TRBV14	-	CASSRLAGGTYEQYF	TGTGCCAGCAGCCGACTAGCGGGAGGGACCTACGAGCAGTACTTC
TRBJ1-1	-	TRBV6-6	-	CASRRSSEAFF	TGTGCCAGCAGAAGATCGAGTGAAGCTTTCTTT
TRBJ2-1	TRBD2	TRBV5-1	-	CASRNPGLGNNEQFF	TGCGCCAGCAGAAACCCGGGACTAGGGAACAATGAGCAGTTCTTC
TRBJ2-5	-	TRBV11-2	few	CASSLVLQETQYF	TGTGCCAGCAGCTTAGTACTTCAAGAGACCCAGTACTTC
TRBJ2-7	-	TRBV6-6	-	CASSYVRVGDEQYF	TGTGCCAGCAGTTACGTTAGGGTCGGAGACGAGCAGTACTTC
TRBJ2-5	-	TRBV7-7	-	CASSPDSGETQYF	TGTGCCAGCAGCCCGGACAGTGGAGAGACCCAGTACTTC
TRBJ1-1	TRBD1	TRBV5-1	few	CASSSNPGQGNTEAFF	TGCGCCAGCAGCAGCAACCCGGGACAGGGGAACACTGAAGCTTTCTTT
TRBJ2-7	-	TRBV2	-	CASSFGGSLHEQYF	TGTGCCAGCAGTTTTGGAGGATCTCTCCACGAGCAGTACTTC
TRBJ1-1	TRBD1	TRBV5-1	few	CASRRGRDTEAFF	TGCGCCAGCAGGAGGGGGCGCGACACTGAAGCTTTCTTT
TRBJ1-2	-	TRBV7-2	-	CASSLIFDNYGYTF	TGTGCCAGCAGCTTAATTTTCGACAACTATGGCTACACCTTC
TRBJ2-2	TRBD1	TRBV5-1	few	CASSPGTGVNGELFF	TGCGCCAGCAGCCCCGGGACAGGGGTTAACGGGGAGCTGTTTTTT
TRBJ2-3	TRBD1	TRBV9	-	CASSVRTGLADTQYF	TGTGCCAGCAGCGTCAGGACAGGCCTTGCAGATACGCAGTATTTT
TRBJ1-3	-	TRBV9	-	CASSEWGAPQGTIYF	TGTGCCAGCAGCGAGTGGGGGGCCCCCCAGGGAACCATATATTTT
TRBJ2-1	-	TRBV9	once	CASSVGTWEGDEQFF	TGTGCCAGCAGCGTTGGGACTTGGGAAGGGGATGAGCAGTTCTTC
TRBJ1-1	-	TRBV20-1	-	CSAKKNTEAFF	TGCAGTGCAAAAAAGAACACTGAAGCTTTCTTT
TRBJ2-1	-	TRBV5-1	-	CASSLLAGPYNEQFF	TGCGCCAGCAGCTTACTAGCAGGACCGTACAATGAGCAGTTCTTC
TRBJ2-1	TRBD2	TRBV14	few	CASSQGLGGRAILTSYNEQFF	TGTGCCAGCAGCCAAGGATTGGGCGGGAGGGCCATTCTGACCTCCTACAATGAGCAGTTCTTC